This T cell receptor (beta chain) was recorded in a study of blood T cell repertoires in COVID-19. Study summary: Samples of COVID-19 (acute and convalescent) were obtained from the United States, Italy and Spain. Sources were T cells, B-cell-depleted T cells, or PBMCs; the material itself was cDNA or gDNA.

Authors' methods: Reference gene primer amplification yielded estimated nucleated cell counts. Using immunoSEQ multiplex PCR, the repertoire was profiled, and TCRdb retains in-frame clones only, with some absent. For V, J and clone size, that table is used; D and trimming come from the DNA. The sample comprises roughly 230,000 clones, around 82% of which are singletons, and about 9% rests with the top ten. Trimming took 5 bases from V and 4 from J, leaving 15 bases between them. Germline CDR1 reads SGHVS; CDR2 reads FQNEAQ. The CDR3 totals 15 residues. Input material: peripheral blood. The genes are TRBV7-8 and TRBJ1-5; D is possibly TRBD1 (5 bases). This clonotype originated in a man aged 35-49 years with active or convalescent COVID-19. The CDR3 here is CASSADTLSNQPQHF. The CDR3 coding sequence is TGTGCCAGCAGCGCGGACACCCTTAGTAATCAGCCCCAGCATTTT.